This is a list of T cell receptor beta chains from one sample in a study of shared clonotypes between healthy human individuals. Only in-frame clones appear in the TCRdb table, and some are missing; sequencing was by immunoSEQ multiplex PCR. The sample records approximately 2,000,000 clones, roughly 92% being singletons. The source material was naive CD4+ T cells from PBMCs. Source of these receptors: a man aged 18 to 29 in good health. Some clones in this sample may be carry-over from other donors' samples. Each CDR3 is given with its conserved first and last residue. D genes are given only for firm matches. Some rows have no size entry. The others give once, few or many, or a class for an expanded clone.

j_call v_call clone_size d_call cdr3_length cdr3_nt cdr3_aa
TRBJ2-7 TRBV7-8 once TRBD1 15 TGTGCCAGCAGCTTAGTAGGGACAGGGAGCGACGAGCAGTACTTC CASSLVGTGSDEQYF
TRBJ1-5 TRBV9 NA NA 14 TGTGCCAGCACCCCCCGGGACCTCAATCAGCCCCAGCATTTT CASTPRDLNQPQHF
TRBJ2-1 TRBV30 NA NA 14 TGTGCCTGGAGACGTCAGGGGGGAAACAATGAGCAGTTCTTC CAWRRQGGNNEQFF
TRBJ2-3 TRBV7-8 NA TRBD2 17 TGTGCCAGCAGCACCCAGGGACTAGCGGGTGCCGGAGATACGCAGTATTTT CASSTQGLAGAGDTQYF
TRBJ1-4 TRBV5-1 NA TRBD1 15 TGCGCCAGCACGGGACAGGGGGTAATGGGTGAAAAACTGTTTTTT CASTGQGVMGEKLFF
TRBJ1-1 TRBV7-3 NA TRBD1 14 TGTGCCAGCAGCCGGCGAGGGGGCAACACTGAAGCTTTCTTT CASSRRGGNTEAFF
TRBJ2-1 TRBV5-1 NA TRBD1 17 TGCGCCAGCAGCTTGCTGGCACAGGGGGCCTCCTACAATGAGCAGTTCTTC CASSLLAQGASYNEQFF
TRBJ2-3 TRBV19 NA TRBD2 14 TGTGCCAGTAGTACGGGACTAGGGCCGGATACGCAGTATTTT CASSTGLGPDTQYF
TRBJ2-1 TRBV5-1 NA TRBD1 13 TGCGCCAGCAGCTTGGGGACAGGGTCCATATGGTTCTTC CASSLGTGSIWFF
TRBJ2-7 TRBV28 once TRBD1 15 TGTGCCAGCAGTTGGGGACAGGTGAGCTCCTACGAGCAGTACTTC CASSWGQVSSYEQYF
TRBJ2-5 TRBV18 NA NA 15 TGTGCCAGCTCACGGATACAGGGTTTTCAAGAGACCCAGTACTTC CASSRIQGFQETQYF
TRBJ1-1 TRBV9 few NA 15 TGTGCCAGCAGCGTAGTTCACAGTCAGAACACTGAAGCTTTCTTT CASSVVHSQNTEAFF
TRBJ1-5 TRBV18 NA NA 16 TGTGCCAGCTCACCTTCCCTAGGGCAACACAATCAGCCCCAGCATTTT CASSPSLGQHNQPQHF
TRBJ2-7 TRBV6-5 NA NA 13 TGTGCCAGCAGTTACGACCTCCAATACGAGCAGTACTTC CASSYDLQYEQYF
TRBJ2-7 TRBV6-1 NA NA 15 TGTGCCAGCAGTGAATCAGCCCGACGGTCCTACGAGCAGTACTTC CASSESARRSYEQYF
TRBJ2-7 TRBV19 once NA 13 TGTGCCAGTAGTCCGGCAGGGCCCTACGAGCAGTACTTC CASSPAGPYEQYF
TRBJ2-4 TRBV6-5 NA NA 15 TGTGCCAGCAGACCAGGGACCTTAGCCAAAAACATTCAGTACTTC CASRPGTLAKNIQYF
TRBJ2-1 TRBV10-3 once NA 14 TGTGCCATCAGTGAGTCGTCAGGGCGAAATGAGCAGTTCTTC CAISESSGRNEQFF
TRBJ2-1 TRBV9 NA TRBD1 15 TGTGCCAGCAGCCCCAGGACAGGGGGCAACAATGAGCAGTTCTTC CASSPRTGGNNEQFF
TRBJ1-2 TRBV28 NA NA 15 TGTGCCAGCAGGGGGGACTACCAAGCTAACTATGGCTACACCTTC CASRGDYQANYGYTF
TRBJ2-7 TRBV7-9 NA NA 13 TGTGCCAGCAGCTTAGCCGGGGGCCACGAGCAGTACTTC CASSLAGGHEQYF
TRBJ2-7 TRBV6-5 NA NA 14 TGTGCCAGCAGCCTTGCCGGGCAGACCTACGAGCAGTACTTC CASSLAGQTYEQYF
TRBJ2-2 TRBV28 NA TRBD1 16 TGTGCCAGCAGTTCTGTTGGGACAGGGGGCCACGGGGAGCTGTTTTTT CASSSVGTGGHGELFF
TRBJ2-5 TRBV19 once NA 15 TGTGCCAGTAGTGTTGCCGGGACGAGCGGGGAGACCCAGTACTTC CASSVAGTSGETQYF
TRBJ2-3 TRBV28 NA TRBD1 21 TGTGCCAGCAGTTTTGTTGGCCGTGGACAGGGGGCGAAGTGGGTTCCAGATACGCAGTATTTT CASSFVGRGQGAKWVPDTQYF
TRBJ2-5 TRBV5-4 NA TRBD1 16 TGTGCCAGCAGCCTGCCGGGACAGAGATACCAAGAGACCCAGTACTTC CASSLPGQRYQETQYF
TRBJ2-5 TRBV7-7 once NA 15 TGTGCCAGCAGCTCCCGTTTTAGCGGTAGAGAGACCCAGTACTTC CASSSRFSGRETQYF
TRBJ2-7 TRBV2 NA NA 14 TGTGCCAGCACGCCTGGGACGGCCCCCTACGAGCAGTACTTC CASTPGTAPYEQYF
TRBJ2-3 TRBV5-1 once NA 13 TGCGCCAGCAGCGACCAAAGCACAGATACGCAGTATTTT CASSDQSTDTQYF
TRBJ2-7 TRBV28 NA TRBD1 15 TGTGCCCAGGGGGAGAGGAGACCCTTACTGGACGAGCAGTACTTC CAQGERRPLLDEQYF
TRBJ2-1 TRBV7-2 NA TRBD2 16 TGTGCCAGCAGCCCACCGGGACTAGCGGGAGTAAATGAGCAGTTCTTC CASSPPGLAGVNEQFF
TRBJ1-5 TRBV28 NA NA 12 TGTGCCAGCAACCGATTACCTGAGCCCCAGCATTTT CASNRLPEPQHF
TRBJ2-1 TRBV7-3 NA TRBD1 14 TGTGCCAGCTGTCCGGGACAGGGGTACAATGAGCAGTTCTTC CASCPGQGYNEQFF
TRBJ2-3 TRBV7-2 NA TRBD2 15 TGTGCCAGCGGACAAAGCGGGAGCAGCACAGATACGCAGTATTTT CASGQSGSSTDTQYF
TRBJ2-5 TRBV7-2 NA TRBD1 17 TGTGCCAGCAGCGCAACCGGACAGGGGTTGGGTCGGGAGACCCAGTACTTC CASSATGQGLGRETQYF
TRBJ2-7 TRBV30 NA TRBD1 14 TGTGCCTGGAGTATAGACAGGGGTTCCTACGAGCAGTACTTC CAWSIDRGSYEQYF
TRBJ1-2 TRBV6-1 NA NA 13 TGTGCCAGCAATCCGGGGCATCGCTATGGCTACACCTTC CASNPGHRYGYTF
TRBJ1-4 TRBV7-2 NA TRBD1 16 TGTGCCAGCAGCTTATATTGGAGACAGGGGTATGAAAAACTGTTTTTT CASSLYWRQGYEKLFF
TRBJ2-1 TRBV10-3 NA NA 14 TGTGCCATCAGGGGGCCCGGGGTGGAAAATGAGCAGTTCTTC CAIRGPGVENEQFF
TRBJ1-2 TRBV28 NA NA 15 TGTGCCAGCAGTTCTGGAGGACAGTCACGATATGGCTACACCTTC CASSSGGQSRYGYTF
TRBJ1-4 TRBV9 NA NA 14 TGTGCCAGCAGCGTAGATCTGCACTCTGAAAAACTGTTTTTT CASSVDLHSEKLFF
TRBJ1-5 TRBV28 NA TRBD1 13 TGTGCCAGCAGACTAGGACAGGGACAGCCCCAGCATTTT CASRLGQGQPQHF
TRBJ1-3 TRBV5-6 NA NA 14 TGTGCCAGCAGCTTGGGAGGGGCTGGAAACACCATATATTTT CASSLGGAGNTIYF
TRBJ2-1 TRBV25-1 NA TRBD2 17 TGTGCCAGCAGTGAAATGGGACTAGCGGACAAAACGGGGGAGCAGTTCTTC CASSEMGLADKTGEQFF
TRBJ2-7 TRBV5-1 NA TRBD1 14 TGCGCCAGCAGTCCGGGACAGGGCTCCTACGAGCAGTACTTC CASSPGQGSYEQYF
TRBJ1-1 TRBV7-2 NA TRBD1 14 TGTGCCAGCAGCTTACAGGGGGCGCGGACTGAAGCTTTCTTT CASSLQGARTEAFF
TRBJ2-3 TRBV15 NA NA 16 TGTGCCACCAGCAGAGGCCCCATAATCTTGAGGGATACGCAGTATTTT CATSRGPIILRDTQYF
TRBJ1-1 TRBV5-1 NA NA 14 TGCGCCAGCAGCATAACTACAGGGAACACTGAAGCTTTCTTT CASSITTGNTEAFF
TRBJ1-5 TRBV27 NA NA 15 TGTGCCAGCAGTTTCCGGCAGGGCCTTTTTCAGCCCCAGCATTTT CASSFRQGLFQPQHF
TRBJ1-5 TRBV5-1 NA NA 11 TGCGCCAGCAGCCCTATATGGCCCCAGCATTTT CASSPIWPQHF
TRBJ2-3 TRBV9 NA TRBD2 15 TGTGCCAGCAGCGCCAGACTAGCGGGCACAGATACGCAGTATTTT CASSARLAGTDTQYF
TRBJ2-2 TRBV7-7 NA TRBD2 20 TGTGCCAGCAGCGAAGAGTGTCGGACTAGCGGGAGGGCGAACACCGGGGAGCTGTTTTTT CASSEECRTSGRANTGELFF